The 27 T cell receptor beta chains listed next were all sequenced from one sample in a study of blood T cells in healthy people across ages. Through a sample-barcoded 5' primer and a J-beta primer mix, a second PCR was run for roughly 7 to 11 cycles. TCRdb reanalysed the 5' RACE reads using MiXCR and keeps one entry per CDR3 protein. The sample has 1.5 million to 2 million distinct CDR3 sequences, 49% seen once. Sample: blood. All receptors come from a woman in her thirties or forties in good health.

This clonotype was seen repeatedly, ten times or more. The J gene is TRBJ2-1, the V gene TRBV5-1; 14 bases agree with TRBD2. This CDR3 is 18 amino acids long. Germline CDR1 is SGHRS and CDR2 is YFSETQ. V gave up 0 bases and J gave up 2 bases; unmatched junction bases: 4. This CDR3 is CASSLGLAGGTAYNEQFF. The CDR3 DNA sequence: TGCGCCAGCAGCTTGGGACTAGCGGGAGGGACCGCCTACAATGAGCAGTTCTTC.

The V gene is TRBV7-2, the J gene TRBJ2-7; D gene ambiguous. CDR3 length: 14 residues. In germline, CDR1 is SGHTA, CDR2 FQGNSA. Trimming pared 2 bases from V and 2 bases from J, leaving 10 bases between. The DNA for the CDR3 is TGTGCCAGCAGCTTACGGAACCGCGCCTACGAGCAGTACTTC. It specifies CASSLRNRAYEQYF.

The CDR3: CAISESNPTALSSSGANVLTF. CDR3 nucleotides: TGTGCCATCAGTGAGTCGAACCCGACAGCACTCTCTAGCTCTGGGGCCAACGTCCTGACTTTC. The chain has TRBV10-3 and TRBJ2-6; a possible D gene is TRBD1 (5 bases). Trimming removed 0 bases from V and 0 bases from J, with 21 bases in between. The CDR3 is made up of 21 amino acids. Per germline, CDR1 ENHRY and CDR2 SYGVKD.

This clonotype came up a few times. The chain joins TRBV4-2 to TRBJ2-5; D may correspond to TRBD1 or TRBD2 (6 bases each). Germline CDR1 reads LGHNA; CDR2 reads YNFKEQ. V was cut by 0 bases and J by 2 bases, with 10 bases left in between. The CDR3 covers 15 residues. CDR3 protein: CASSQEGGLQETQYF. The DNA for the CDR3 is TGTGCCAGCAGCCAAGAAGGGGGGCTTCAAGAGACCCAGTACTTC.

CDR3 region: CSVTTGTNYGYTF. DNA of the CDR3: TGCAGCGTTACGACAGGAACTAACTATGGCTACACCTTC. The rearrangement uses TRBV29-1 and TRBJ1-2; weak D call: TRBD1 (6 bases). The CDR3 totals 13 residues. Germline lookup yields CDR1 SQVTM and CDR2 ANQGSEA. The germline V and J ends were trimmed by 5 bases and 0 bases, with 10 bases remaining between them. The full variable domain, rest sourced from reference TRBV29-1 and TRBJ1-2, is SAVISQKPSRDICQRGTSLTIQCQVDSQVTMMFWYRQQPGQSLTLIATANQGSEATYESGFVIDKFPISRPNLTFSTLTVSNMSPEDSSIYLCSVTTGTNYGYTFGSGTRLTVV.

This clonotype has just a few counts. The rearrangement joins TRBV20-1 to TRBJ2-5, with 7 bases fitting TRBD2. CDR3 length: 14 residues. The ends lost 1 base at V and 4 bases at J; junction bases unmatched: 6. Germline V gene lookup returns CDR1 DFQATT and CDR2 SNEGSKA (reference sequence). This CDR3 is CSARGGGGRETQYF. In nucleotides, the CDR3 is TGCAGTGCTAGAGGGGGCGGGGGTCGAGAGACCCAGTACTTC.

The gene calls are TRBV20-1 and TRBJ2-7; TRBD2 agrees at 11 bases. Germline V gene lookup returns CDR1 DFQATT and CDR2 SNEGSKA (reference sequence). V shed 1 base, J shed 6 bases, and the junction held 5 bases outside the gene matches. The length of the CDR3 is 14 residues. The CDR3 nucleotides read TGCAGTGCTAGAGCTAGCGGGGGGTACGCCGAGCAGTACTTC. Translation gives CSARASGGYAEQYF.

This clonotype was counted between two and nine times. The V and J genes are TRBV4-2 and TRBJ2-7; D remains ambiguous. CDR3 length: 15 amino acids. Germline V gene lookup returns CDR1 LGHNA and CDR2 YNFKEQ. Between the trimmed V and J ends, which lost 0 bases and 2 bases, there was a span of 11 bases. CDR3 region: CASSQEGVSAYEQYF. CDR3 nucleotide sequence: TGTGCCAGCAGCCAAGAAGGAGTGTCGGCCTACGAGCAGTACTTC.

The gene calls are TRBV5-1 and TRBJ2-5; no clear D gene. The CDR3 runs to 14 residues. The germline CDR1 and CDR2 sequences are SGHRS and YFSETQ. The V and J ends lost 4 bases and 4 bases respectively, with 14 bases between them. CDR3 in DNA: TGCGCCAGCAGCCTGGGTCAGAGGCGAGAGACCCAGTACTTC. Its translation is CASSLGQRRETQYF.

This chain links TRBV5-1 with TRBJ1-2; 8 bases fit TRBD1. The V gene end was trimmed by 4 bases and the J gene end by 4 bases; junction bases not matched to a gene: 9. This CDR3 has 15 residues. The germline CDR1 and CDR2 sequences are SGHRS and YFSETQ. In DNA, the CDR3 is TGCGCCAGCAGCAGTGCCAGGGGGCCGATCTATGGCTACACCTTC. Protein sequence: CASSSARGPIYGYTF.

V gene TRBV4-3 combines with J gene TRBJ2-3; D tentatively reads TRBD1 or TRBD2 (5 bases each). V dropped 1 base and J dropped 8 bases, with 10 bases sitting between them. The CDR3 has 13 amino acids. Germline V gene sequence: CDR1 LGHNA, CDR2 YSLEER. In nucleotides, the CDR3 is TGCGCCAGCAGCCAAGTAATGAGGGGTACGCAGTATTTT. It translates to CASSQVMRGTQYF.

The genes are TRBV18 and TRBJ2-5; D ambiguous. Trimming cost V 1 base and J 4 bases, with 4 bases left between them. In germline, CDR1 is KGHSH, CDR2 LQKENI. The CDR3 length is 12 residues. The CDR3 coding sequence is TGTGCCAGCTCACCACAACGAGAGACCCAGTACTTC. This codes for CASSPQRETQYF.

This clonotype was seen a few times. The chain recombines TRBV29-1 with TRBJ2-3; D tentatively fits TRBD1 or TRBD2 (5 bases each). Germline V gives CDR1 SQVTM, CDR2 ANQGSEA. The CDR3 has 14 residues. Trimming stripped 0 bases from V and 2 bases from J, with 9 bases between. The DNA for the CDR3 is TGCAGCGTTGAAGACCCAGGGACCACAGATACGCAGTATTTT. Its protein is CSVEDPGTTDTQYF.

The rearrangement uses TRBV4-3 and TRBJ1-6; no reliable D call. Germline V gene sequence: CDR1 LGHNA, CDR2 YSLEER. Trimming cost V 0 bases and J 3 bases, with 12 bases left between them. This CDR3 is 17 amino acids long. CDR3 nucleotide sequence: TGCGCCAGCAGCCAAGATCCGGCGGGTTTCTATAATTCACCCCTCCACTTT. Residues: CASSQDPAGFYNSPLHF.

The V gene is TRBV6-2 or TRBV6-3, the J gene TRBJ2-1; TRBD2 agrees at 12 bases. V dropped 4 bases and J dropped 6; count of bases not matched to a gene: 10. Germline-derived CDR1 and CDR2 are MNHEY and SVGEGT. This CDR3 region has 17 residues. CDR3 sequence: CASSSGLLAGGVNEQFF. CDR3 bases: TGTGCCAGCAGTTCAGGGCTTCTAGCGGGGGGGGTCAATGAGCAGTTCTTC.

There are a few counts of this clonotype. V usage is TRBV7-8 and J usage is TRBJ2-6; 8 bases line up with TRBD1. Germline lookup yields CDR1 SGHVS and CDR2 FQNEAQ. Trimming removed 6 bases from V and 0 bases from J; junction bases left unmatched: 4. The CDR3 loop spans 16 amino acids. The CDR3 DNA reads TGTGCCAGCAGGTCGACAGGGGCCTCTGGGGCCAACGTCCTGACTTTC. It encodes CASRSTGASGANVLTF.

The CDR3 nucleotides are TGTGCCAGCAGCCCCCACCTTAAAGATAGCAATCAGCCCCAGCATTTT. Its protein product is CASSPHLKDSNQPQHF. The chain couples TRBV7-2 to TRBJ1-5, with D hard to call. The CDR3 is 16 residues long. Germline CDR1 and CDR2: SGHTA and FQGNSA. V shed 5 bases and J shed 0 bases, with 14 bases lying between them.

This clonotype was observed a handful of times. The rearrangement uses TRBV20-1 and TRBJ2-3; D call uncertain. The CDR3 has 13 residues. Germline-derived CDR1 and CDR2 are DFQATT and SNEGSKA (reference sequence). V was clipped by 0 bases and J by 5 bases, with 9 bases between them. CDR3 nucleotide sequence: TGCAGTGCTAGAGATTTAGGAATAGATACGCAGTATTTT. It translates to CSARDLGIDTQYF.

A few counts support this clonotype. The CDR3 DNA is TGTGCCAGCAGTGAGACAGGGGCCGCCAGCAATGAGCAGTTCTTC. Amino acid sequence: CASSETGAASNEQFF. The chain recombines TRBV27 with TRBJ2-1; 8 positions agree with TRBD1. The germline gives CDR1 MNHEY, CDR2 SMNVEV (reference sequence). Losses at the gene ends were 5 bases for V and 6 bases for J; bases not matched to a gene: 9. The CDR3 runs 15 residues.

This chain joins TRBV2 and TRBJ2-3; 12 bases match TRBD2. The germline CDR1 and CDR2 sequences are SNHLY and FYNNEI. Unmatched junction bases numbered 11, after V lost 9 bases and J lost 1 base. This CDR3 is built from 17 residues. Here the CDR3 reads CARRGLAGGPGTDTQYF. Written as DNA, the CDR3 is TGTGCCAGGCGGGGGCTAGCGGGGGGGCCTGGCACAGATACGCAGTATTTT.

This clonotype was found a few times. V is TRBV4-2 and J is TRBJ2-7; possible D gene TRBD2, 7 bases. Trimming shortened V by 3 bases and J by 3 bases, and 15 bases separated the two germline ends. The length of the CDR3 is 15 residues. Per germline, CDR1 LGHNA and CDR2 YNFKEQ. CDR3 nucleotide sequence: TGTGCCAGCAGCCACGGAGGGGGGGCGAGCTACGAGCAGTACTTC. This sequence encodes CASSHGGGASYEQYF.

The chain couples TRBV13 to TRBJ2-1, with D uncertain. Between the trimmed V and J ends, which lost 0 bases and 13 bases, there was a span of 13 bases. Per the germline V gene, CDR1 is PRHDT and CDR2 is FYEKMQ (reference sequence). CDR3 length equals 13 residues. The CDR3 DNA sequence: TGTGCCAGCAGCTTAGGTGGCGCAAAGACCCAGTTCTTC. Its translation: CASSLGGAKTQFF.

The table lists this clonotype with a few counts. The V gene is TRBV27, the J gene TRBJ2-1, with D possibly matching TRBD1 (5 bases). Germline CDR1 reads MNHEY; CDR2 reads SMNVEV (reference sequence). Trimming stripped 5 bases from V and 6 bases from J, with 20 bases between. The CDR3 length is 16 residues. The CDR3 nucleotides are TGTGCCAGCAGTAGTCAGGGTTCGCGAATCGGCAATGAGCAGTTCTTC. As protein: CASSSQGSRIGNEQFF.

This clonotype was detected ten times or more. The J gene is TRBJ1-2, the V gene TRBV28; D is unclear. This CDR3 region has 12 residues. CDR1 and CDR2 (germline): MDHEN, SYDVKM. Deletions cut 4 bases from V and 0 bases from J, with 3 bases between. The CDR3 sequence: CASSSPNYGYTF. CDR3 coding DNA: TGTGCCAGCAGTTCTCCTAACTATGGCTACACCTTC.

This clonotype was seen only a few times. The chain employs TRBV6-6 and TRBJ1-2; D is possibly TRBD1 (5 bases). Between the trimmed V and J ends, which lost 0 bases and 3 bases, there was a span of 14 bases. The germline CDR1 and CDR2 sequences are MNHNY and SVGAGI (reference sequence). This CDR3 has 16 residues. The CDR3, as DNA: TGTGCCAGCAGTTACTCGGGGGGTAGAGAGGACTATGGCTACACCTTC. Translated, it gives CASSYSGGREDYGYTF.

The gene calls are TRBV4-1 and TRBJ1-2, with unresolved D. CDR1 and CDR2 (germline): MGHRA, YSYEKL. Trimming took off 0 bases at V and 4 bases at J, with 15 bases between the two ends. The CDR3 has 16 amino acids. CDR3 sequence reads: CASSQDHWGMGYGYTF. CDR3 nucleotide sequence: TGCGCCAGCAGCCAAGATCATTGGGGAATGGGCTATGGCTACACCTTC.

The CDR3 DNA is TGTGCCAGCAGCCTGTACCTTCGGGGGGTCCAAGAGACCCAGTTCTTC. This translates into CASSLYLRGVQETQFF. The chain links TRBV7-2 to TRBJ2-5; 7 bases line up with TRBD2. The DNA end is more similar to TRBJ2-1, so the J call may be wrong. Germline CDR1 reads SGHTA; CDR2 reads FQGNSA. This CDR3 is built from 16 residues.